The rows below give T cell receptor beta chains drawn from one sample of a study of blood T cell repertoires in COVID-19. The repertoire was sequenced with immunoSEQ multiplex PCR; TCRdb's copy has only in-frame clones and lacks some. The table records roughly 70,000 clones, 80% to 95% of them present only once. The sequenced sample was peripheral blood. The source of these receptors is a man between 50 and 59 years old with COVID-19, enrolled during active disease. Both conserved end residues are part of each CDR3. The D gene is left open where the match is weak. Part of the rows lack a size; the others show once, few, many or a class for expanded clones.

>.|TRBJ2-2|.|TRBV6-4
CASSDPRFTGELFF
TGTGCCAGCAGTGACCCCCGGTTTACCGGGGAGCTGTTTTTT
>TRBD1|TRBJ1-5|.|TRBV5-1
CASSLSGTGNQPQHF
TGCGCCAGCAGCTTGTCCGGGACAGGCAATCAGCCCCAGCATTTT
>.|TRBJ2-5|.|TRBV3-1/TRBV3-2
CASSQALSGPETQYF
TGTGCCAGCAGCCAAGCTCTAAGCGGGCCTGAGACCCAGTACTTC
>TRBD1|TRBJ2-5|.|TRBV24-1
CATSETGQGVETQYF
TGTGCCACCAGCGAAACAGGACAGGGTGTGGAGACCCAGTACTTC
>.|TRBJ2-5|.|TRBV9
CASSVGGGGETQYF
TGTGCCAGCAGCGTAGGGGGGGGCGGGGAGACCCAGTACTTC
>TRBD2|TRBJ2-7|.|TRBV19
CASSGTPGLAVYEQYF
TGTGCCAGTAGCGGGACTCCCGGACTAGCGGTTTACGAGCAGTACTTC
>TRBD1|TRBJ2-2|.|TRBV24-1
CATSDSQGAGAGELFF
TGTGCCACCAGTGACTCACAGGGGGCCGGGGCGGGGGAGCTGTTTTTT
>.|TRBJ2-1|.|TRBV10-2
CASRDSGVEQFF
TGCGCCAGCAGGGACTCGGGGGTTGAGCAGTTCTTC
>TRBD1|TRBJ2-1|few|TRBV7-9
CASSPSGTGGSDEQFF
TGTGCCAGCAGCCCATCGGGGACAGGGGGTTCTGATGAGCAGTTCTTC
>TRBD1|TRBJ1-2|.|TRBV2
CASRTGTGDFYGYTF
TGTGCCAGCAGAACCGGGACAGGGGATTTCTATGGCTACACCTTC
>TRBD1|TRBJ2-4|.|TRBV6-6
CASSRGQGALLDIQYF
TGTGCCAGCAGCCGAGGTCAGGGGGCACTGTTGGACATTCAGTACTTC
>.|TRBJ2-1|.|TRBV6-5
CASSYPGLSEQFF
TGTGCCAGCAGTTACCCTGGGCTGAGTGAGCAGTTCTTC
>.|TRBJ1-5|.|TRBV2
CASSEQGNNQPQHF
TGTGCCAGCAGTGAACAGGGGAACAATCAGCCCCAGCATTTT
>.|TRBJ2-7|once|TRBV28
CASSRTAPYEQYF
TGTGCCAGCAGTAGGACTGCTCCCTACGAGCAGTACTTC
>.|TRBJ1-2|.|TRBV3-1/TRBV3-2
CASSQESGTRGGYTF
TGTGCCAGCAGCCAAGAAAGTGGCACCCGGGGAGGCTACACCTTC
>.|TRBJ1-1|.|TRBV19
CASSTPGLQVTEAFF
TGTGCCAGTAGTACCCCGGGTCTACAGGTCACTGAAGCTTTCTTT
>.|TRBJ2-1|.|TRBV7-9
CASSLVTGAGNEQFF
TGTGCCAGCAGCTTGGTGACGGGAGCTGGCAATGAGCAGTTCTTC
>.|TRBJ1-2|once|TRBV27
CASSSTPNYGYTF
TGTGCCAGCAGTTCGACACCAAACTATGGCTACACCTTC
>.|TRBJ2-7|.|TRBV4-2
CASSQELLSYEQYF
TGTGCCAGCAGCCAAGAGCTGCTATCCTACGAGCAGTACTTC
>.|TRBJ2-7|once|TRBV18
CASSPGVGRLYEQYF
TGTGCCAGCTCACCCGGCGTCGGGAGACTCTACGAGCAGTACTTC
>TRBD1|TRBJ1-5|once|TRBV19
CASSPGQGGQPQHF
TGTGCCAGTAGTCCGGGACAGGGTGGTCAGCCCCAGCATTTT
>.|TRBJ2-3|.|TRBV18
CASSPREGWTDTQYF
TGTGCCAGCTCACCCAGGGAAGGGTGGACAGATACGCAGTATTTT
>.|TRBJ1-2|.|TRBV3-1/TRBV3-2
CASSQERAKTNYGYTF
TGTGCCAGCAGCCAAGAGAGGGCTAAGACTAACTATGGCTACACCTTC
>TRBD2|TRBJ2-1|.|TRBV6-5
CASTLWGGEINEQFF
TGTGCCAGCACTCTCTGGGGGGGAGAGATAAATGAGCAGTTCTTC
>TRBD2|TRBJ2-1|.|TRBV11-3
CASSPRASGRYNEQFF
TGTGCCAGCAGCCCCCGGGCTAGCGGACGATACAATGAGCAGTTCTTC
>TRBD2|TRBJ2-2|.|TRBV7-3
CASSFRGDTGELFF
TGTGCCAGCAGCTTCCGGGGGGACACCGGGGAGCTGTTTTTT
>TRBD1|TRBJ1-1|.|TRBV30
CAWIGRTLDRGNTEAFF
TGTGCCTGGATCGGCCGAACCCTGGACAGGGGGAACACTGAAGCTTTCTTT
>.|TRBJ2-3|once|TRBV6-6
CASSYMQSTDTQYF
TGTGCCAGCAGTTACATGCAGAGCACAGATACGCAGTATTTT
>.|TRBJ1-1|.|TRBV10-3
CAIRQGMNTEAFF
TGTGCCATCAGACAGGGTATGAACACTGAAGCTTTCTTT